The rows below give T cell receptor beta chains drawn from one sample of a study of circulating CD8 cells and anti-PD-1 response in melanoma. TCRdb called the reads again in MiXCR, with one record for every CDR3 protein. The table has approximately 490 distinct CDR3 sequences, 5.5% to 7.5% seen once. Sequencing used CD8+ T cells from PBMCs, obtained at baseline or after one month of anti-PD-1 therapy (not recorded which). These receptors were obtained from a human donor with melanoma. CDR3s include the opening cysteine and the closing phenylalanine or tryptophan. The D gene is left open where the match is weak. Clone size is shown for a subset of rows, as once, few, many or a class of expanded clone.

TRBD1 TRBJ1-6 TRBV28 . TGTGCCAGCAGTTTACCCGGGACAGGGAAGGGTAATTCACCCCTCCACTTT CASSLPGTGKGNSPLHF
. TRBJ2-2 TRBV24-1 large TGTGCCACCACTGGTTTCTCCGGGGAGCTGTTTTTT CATTGFSGELFF
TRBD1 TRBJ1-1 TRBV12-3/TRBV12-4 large TGTGCCAGCAGACCAGACAGGGAAGATCGGGCAGCTTTCTTT CASRPDREDRAAFF
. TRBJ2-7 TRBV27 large TGTGCCAGCAGTCCCTGGGGCTTCTACGAGCAGTACTTC CASSPWGFYEQYF
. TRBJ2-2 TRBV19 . TGTGCCAGTAGCCTCTTCCTGGGGGCCGGGGAGCTGTTTTTT CASSLFLGAGELFF
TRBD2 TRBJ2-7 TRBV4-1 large TGCGCCAGCAGCCAAGAGGGACTAGCCTCCTACGAGCAGTACTTC CASSQEGLASYEQYF
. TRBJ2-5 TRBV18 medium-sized TGTGCCAGCCGAATACAAGAGACCCAGTACTTC CASRIQETQYF
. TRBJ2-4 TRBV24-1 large TGTGCCACCGCGGACAGCAACGAAAACATTCAGTACTTC CATADSNENIQYF
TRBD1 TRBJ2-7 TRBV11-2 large TGTGCCAGCAGCTTTGAGGGGGCCCCGGGCTACGAGCAGTACTTC CASSFEGAPGYEQYF
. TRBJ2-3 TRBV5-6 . TGTGCCAGCAGCTTGGGGCTCGCTGCGAGTGATACGCAGTATTTT CASSLGLAASDTQYF
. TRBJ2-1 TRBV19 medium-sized TGTGCCAGTAGTATGGGCTCGGGGAACAATGAGCAGTTCTTC CASSMGSGNNEQFF
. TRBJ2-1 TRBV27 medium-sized TGTGCCAGCAGTTTTACAGGGGAGCAGTTCTTC CASSFTGEQFF
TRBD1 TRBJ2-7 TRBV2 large TGTGCCAGCAGTAGGGACAGGGGAACCTCCTCCTACGAGCAGTACTTC CASSRDRGTSSYEQYF
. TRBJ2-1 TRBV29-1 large TGCAGCGTTGAAAATCCACAGGGATTGGGTGAGCAGTTCTTC CSVENPQGLGEQFF
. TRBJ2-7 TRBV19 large TGTGCCAGTAGTATGGATCACGGTCCCTACGAGCAGTACTTC CASSMDHGPYEQYF
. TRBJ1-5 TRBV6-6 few TGTGCCAGCAGCCCGTCCCCCGCTCAGCCCCAGCATTTT CASSPSPAQPQHF
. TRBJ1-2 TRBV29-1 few TGCAGCGGCCAAACAGGGATCAACTATGGCTACACCTTC CSGQTGINYGYTF
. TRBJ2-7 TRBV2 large TGTGCCAGTTCCCTAAGTCTGGAGCAGTACTTC CASSLSLEQYF
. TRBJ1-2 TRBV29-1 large TGCAGCGTTGAAAACCTGGTGGACAGCCAATTCCCTAACTATGGCTACACCTTC CSVENLVDSQFPNYGYTF
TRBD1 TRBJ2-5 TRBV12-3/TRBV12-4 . TGTGCCAGCCGACAGGGTGGTGAGGCCCAGTACTTC CASRQGGEAQYF
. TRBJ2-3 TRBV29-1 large TGCAGCGTTGATAGGGGAGAGTGGTTGGGGGATACGCAGTATTTT CSVDRGEWLGDTQYF
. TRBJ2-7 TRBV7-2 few TGTGCCAGCAGCTTATTTCGGGGGCTGGACTACGAGCAGTACTTC CASSLFRGLDYEQYF
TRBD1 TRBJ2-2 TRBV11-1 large TGTGCCAGCAGCTCCGGGACAGGGTCCGGGGAGCTGTTTTTT CASSSGTGSGELFF
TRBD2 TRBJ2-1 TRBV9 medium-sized TGTGCCAGCAGCCCCGGGGGGAAAAACCAGTTCTTC CASSPGGKNQFF
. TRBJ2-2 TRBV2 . TGTGCCAGCAGTGAAGCGAGGGCAGGAGCAGCCACCGGGGAGCTGTTTTTT CASSEARAGAATGELFF
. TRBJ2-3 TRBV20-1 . TGCAGTGCTAGGGGGGGATGGAATACGCAGTATTTT CSARGGWNTQYF
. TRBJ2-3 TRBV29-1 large TGCAGCGTTGATGAGAGGAACACAGATACGCAGTATTTT CSVDERNTDTQYF
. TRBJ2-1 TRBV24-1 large TGTGCCACCAGTGATTTTAGGGGAACCGTTGAGCAGTTCTTC CATSDFRGTVEQFF
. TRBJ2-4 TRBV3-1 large TGTGCCAGCAGCCGGCTCGCCCGGGACATCGGTCAGTACATTCAGTACTTC CASSRLARDIGQYIQYF
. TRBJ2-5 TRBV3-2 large TGTGCCAGCAGCTTCTGGGTAGCGGGGGGAAGGGAGACCCAGTACTTC CASSFWVAGGRETQYF
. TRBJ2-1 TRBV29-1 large TGCAGCGTTGACCACATAAATGAGCAGTTCTTC CSVDHINEQFF
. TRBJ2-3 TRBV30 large TGTGCCTGGGCCCGAGGGACAGATACGCAGTATTTT CAWARGTDTQYF
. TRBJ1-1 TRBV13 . TGTGCCAGCAGCGTAGGCGGGGGGACTGAAGCTTTCTTT CASSVGGGTEAFF
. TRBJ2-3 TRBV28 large TGTGCCAGCAGTACCCCCCGAGGTGGGGATACGCAGTATTTT CASSTPRGGDTQYF
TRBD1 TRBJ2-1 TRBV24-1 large TGTGCCACCAGTGATCCTGACAGGGTACCACACAATGAGCAGTTCTTC CATSDPDRVPHNEQFF
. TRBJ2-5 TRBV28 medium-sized TGTGCCAGCAGTCTATTCACGAACCAAGAGACCCAGTACTTC CASSLFTNQETQYF
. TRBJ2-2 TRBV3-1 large TGTGCCAGCACCCGCGGGACAGAGAACACCGGGGAGCTGTTTTTT CASTRGTENTGELFF
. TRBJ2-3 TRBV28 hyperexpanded TGTGCCAGCAGTTTTTTATCAGGGACAGATACGCAGTATTTT CASSFLSGTDTQYF
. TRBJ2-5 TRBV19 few TGTGCCAGTAGTGCGCAAGAGACCCAGTACTTC CASSAQETQYF
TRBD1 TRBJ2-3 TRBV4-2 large TGTGCCAGCAGCCAAGCATCGGGACAGGTCACAGATACGCAGTATTTT CASSQASGQVTDTQYF
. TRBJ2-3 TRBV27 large TGTGCCAGCAGTTTCCGGGGAAGCACAGATACGCAGTATTTT CASSFRGSTDTQYF
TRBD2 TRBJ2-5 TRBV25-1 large TGTGCCAGCCGTCGGGGGGTTGAGACCCAGTACTTC CASRRGVETQYF
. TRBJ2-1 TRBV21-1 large . CADWGQGANEQFF
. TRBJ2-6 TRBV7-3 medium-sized TGTGCCAGCAGCTTGGGGGCCCCTGGGGCCAACGTCCTGACTTTC CASSLGAPGANVLTF
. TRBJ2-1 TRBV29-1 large TGCAGCGTTGAAGATACGGGGAACTGGCAGTTCTTT CSVEDTGNWQFF
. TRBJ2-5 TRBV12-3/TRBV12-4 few TGTGCCAGCAGCCATGGACTCCGAGAGACCCAGTACTTC CASSHGLRETQYF
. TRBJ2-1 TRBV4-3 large TGCGCCAGCAGCCAAGAAGGGTGGGAAGAGCAGTTCTTC CASSQEGWEEQFF
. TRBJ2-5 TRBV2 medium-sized TGTGCCAGCCACAGGGTAGGGCTTGGAGAGACCCAGTACTTC CASHRVGLGETQYF
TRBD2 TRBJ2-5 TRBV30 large TGTGCCTGGAGTGTGGGAAGCGGGGGCCGGCTGTCGACCCAGTACTTC CAWSVGSGGRLSTQYF
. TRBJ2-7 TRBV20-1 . TGCAGTGCTAGAGGAGAGGAAAGCTCCTACGAGCAGTACTTC CSARGEESSYEQYF
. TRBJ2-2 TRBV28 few TGTGCCAGCAGCCAGAGACGGGGGGAGCTGTTTTTT CASSQRRGELFF
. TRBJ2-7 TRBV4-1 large TGCGCCAGCAGCCATAGCTTGACTGGCTCCTACGAGCAGTACTTC CASSHSLTGSYEQYF
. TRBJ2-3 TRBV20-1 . TGCAGTGCCAGCCAAGATAGTACGCAGTATTTT CSASQDSTQYF
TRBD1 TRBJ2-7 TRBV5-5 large TGTGCCAGCAGCTCTCCGGGACAGGCTTACGAGCAGTACTTC CASSSPGQAYEQYF
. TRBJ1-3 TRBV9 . TGTGCCAGCAGCGTTTCGGGACTTCCGAGCTCTGGAAACACCATATATTTT CASSVSGLPSSGNTIYF
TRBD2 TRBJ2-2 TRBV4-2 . TGTGCCAGCAGCCTCCTCAGCGGGGGGGTATCGAACACCGGGGAGCTGTTTTTT CASSLLSGGVSNTGELFF
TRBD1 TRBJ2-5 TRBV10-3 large TGTGCCATCAGTGATTCGGGACAGGGGAAGACCCAGTACTTC CAISDSGQGKTQYF
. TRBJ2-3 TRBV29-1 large TGCAGCGTTGAAGATTTGGGTGGCGAAGGTACGCAGTATTTT CSVEDLGGEGTQYF
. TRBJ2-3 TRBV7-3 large TGTGCCAGCAGCTCGATGGGGTCAGATACGCAGTATTTT CASSSMGSDTQYF